The rows below give T cell receptor beta chains drawn from one sample of a study of beta chain features in type 1 diabetes. Repertoires were generated with immunoSEQ multiplex PCR, while TCRdb's copy carries only in-frame clones and drops some. The sample records under 150,000 clones, roughly 7.2% being singletons. The sample taken for sequencing was central memory CD4+ T cells from blood. These receptors came from a woman aged 25 to 39 in good health. The CDR3 runs from the conserved cysteine through the conserved F or W. A D gene is named only where the DNA matches it firmly. A row's size may be missing; if present it is once, few, many or a size class.

j_call d_call v_call clone_size cdr3_aa cdr3_nt
TRBJ2-7 - TRBV29-1 many CSVGRDGTYEQYF TGCAGCGTTGGACGGGATGGGACCTACGAGCAGTACTTC
TRBJ2-1 - TRBV11-2 few CASSLLSSSYNEQFF TGTGCCAGCAGCCTACTCTCTAGTTCCTACAATGAGCAGTTCTTC
TRBJ2-1 TRBD1 TRBV7-8 few CASSLQGARLYNEQFF TGTGCCAGCAGTTTACAGGGGGCTAGACTCTACAATGAGCAGTTCTTC
TRBJ1-4 - TRBV27 - CAREHKNEKLFF TGTGCCCGTGAACATAAGAATGAAAAACTGTTTTTT
TRBJ2-4 - TRBV2 few CASSVNAGASAKNIQYF TGTGCCAGCAGTGTCAATGCAGGGGCATCGGCCAAAAACATTCAGTACTTC
TRBJ2-7 TRBD1 TRBV25-1 few CASSDTGTGGYEQYF TGTGCCAGCAGTGACACCGGGACAGGGGGCTACGAGCAGTACTTC
TRBJ2-1 - TRBV7-2 - CASSLDPSAYNEQFF TGTGCCAGCAGCTTAGATCCTAGCGCGTACAATGAGCAGTTCTTC
TRBJ1-2 - TRBV4-2 - CASSRGVQGANYGYTF TGTGCCAGCAGCCGGGGGGTGCAGGGAGCTAACTATGGCTACACCTTC
TRBJ2-7 TRBD1 TRBV28 - CASSLPSRQGRDEQYF TGTGCCAGCAGTTTACCGAGTCGACAGGGACGGGACGAGCAGTACTTC
TRBJ1-5 - TRBV6-6 few CASSPRDQPQHF TGTGCCAGCAGTCCCCGGGATCAGCCCCAGCATTTT
TRBJ1-1 - TRBV27 few CASNNRVGTEAFF TGTGCCAGCAACAACAGGGTTGGGACTGAAGCTTTCTTT
TRBJ2-7 TRBD2 TRBV28 - CASSPPLAGGLEQYF TGTGCCAGCAGTCCCCCTCTAGCGGGAGGGCTCGAGCAGTACTTC
TRBJ2-3 TRBD2 TRBV15 few CATSREWTSGSADTQYF TGTGCCACCAGCAGAGAATGGACTAGCGGGAGTGCAGATACGCAGTATTTT
TRBJ2-5 TRBD1 TRBV9 few CASSVTGQGLGLRWKTQYF TGTGCCAGCAGCGTAACGGGACAGGGGTTGGGACTGAGGTGGAAGACCCAGTACTTC
TRBJ2-7 TRBD2 TRBV5-1 few CASSSGGAQEQYF TGCGCCAGCAGCAGCGGGGGGGCGCAGGAGCAGTACTTC
TRBJ2-1 TRBD1 TRBV28 many CASSYYPGTGVNEQFF TGTGCCAGCAGTTACTATCCCGGGACAGGGGTCAATGAGCAGTTCTTC
TRBJ1-2 - TRBV5-6 few CASSLGGRVYGYTF TGTGCCAGCAGCTTAGGGGGTCGGGTCTATGGCTACACCTTC
TRBJ1-1 TRBD1 TRBV11-2 - CASSLGQGPGLVSTEAFF TGTGCCAGCAGCTTGGGACAGGGGCCGGGGTTAGTTAGCACTGAAGCTTTCTTT
TRBJ2-7 TRBD1 TRBV11-1 - CASSEQGANYEQYF TGTGCCAGCAGCGAACAGGGGGCCAATTACGAGCAGTACTTC
TRBJ2-7 TRBD2 TRBV7-6 few CASSLASGSPYEQYF TGTGCCAGCAGCTTAGCTAGCGGGAGCCCCTACGAGCAGTACTTC
TRBJ1-4 - TRBV30 - CAWSGGGAAATNEKLFF TGTGCCTGGAGTGGCGGCGGGGCTGCTGCAACTAATGAAAAACTGTTTTTT
TRBJ2-5 - TRBV28 few CASSGGAEAETQYF TGTGCCAGCAGTGGGGGGGCTGAGGCGGAGACCCAGTACTTC
TRBJ2-7 - TRBV5-1 few CASSLVGPQGQYF TGCGCCAGCAGCTTGGTGGGGCCTCAGGGGCAGTACTTC
TRBJ2-3 - TRBV7-3 - CASSLSFTDTQYF TGTGCCAGCAGCTTGTCCTTCACAGATACGCAGTATTTT
TRBJ1-3 - TRBV7-9 few CASSFIGDGNTIYF TGTGCCAGCAGCTTCATAGGGGATGGAAACACCATATATTTT
TRBJ1-2 - TRBV28 - CASSPSANYGYTF TGTGCCAGCAGTCCCAGTGCCAACTATGGCTACACCTTC
TRBJ2-2 TRBD2 TRBV4-3 few CASSQAGIAGRISGELFF TGCGCCAGCAGCCAAGCAGGAATAGCGGGAAGGATCTCCGGGGAGCTGTTTTTT
TRBJ2-4 - TRBV19 - CASRGAGVSLAKNIQYF TGTGCCAGTAGGGGGGCGGGAGTTAGTCTAGCCAAAAACATTCAGTACTTC
TRBJ2-1 TRBD2 TRBV28 - CASSLRAREGSYNEQFF TGTGCCAGCAGTTTAAGGGCGCGGGAGGGGTCCTACAATGAGCAGTTCTTC
TRBJ2-2 TRBD2 TRBV5-1 few CASSYSGSERNGELFF TGCGCCAGCAGTTATAGCGGGAGTGAGAGAAACGGGGAGCTGTTTTTT
TRBJ2-5 - TRBV18 many CASSPDIQETQYF TGTGCCAGCTCACCGGACATACAAGAGACCCAGTACTTC
TRBJ2-1 - TRBV7-6 few CASSLEVSASSSYNEQFF TGTGCCAGCAGCTTAGAAGTTAGCGCGTCAAGCTCCTACAATGAGCAGTTCTTC
TRBJ2-1 TRBD2 TRBV4-1 few CASSQDGGASGRDSYNEQFF TGCGCCAGCAGCCAAGATGGGGGGGCTAGCGGGAGGGATTCCTACAATGAGCAGTTCTTC
TRBJ2-7 TRBD2 TRBV7-2 many CASSLVTSGVYEQYF TGTGCCAGCAGCTTAGTTACTAGCGGGGTCTACGAGCAGTACTTC
TRBJ2-1 TRBD2 TRBV4-2 few CASSQGKRTSGYNEQFF TGTGCCAGCAGCCAAGGGAAAAGGACTAGCGGCTACAATGAGCAGTTCTTC
TRBJ1-5 TRBD1 TRBV13 few CASSADRGNQPQHF TGTGCCAGCAGCGCCGACAGGGGCAATCAGCCCCAGCATTTT
TRBJ2-4 - TRBV7-3 - CASSLARDDIQYF TGTGCCAGCAGCTTAGCCAGGGATGACATTCAGTACTTC